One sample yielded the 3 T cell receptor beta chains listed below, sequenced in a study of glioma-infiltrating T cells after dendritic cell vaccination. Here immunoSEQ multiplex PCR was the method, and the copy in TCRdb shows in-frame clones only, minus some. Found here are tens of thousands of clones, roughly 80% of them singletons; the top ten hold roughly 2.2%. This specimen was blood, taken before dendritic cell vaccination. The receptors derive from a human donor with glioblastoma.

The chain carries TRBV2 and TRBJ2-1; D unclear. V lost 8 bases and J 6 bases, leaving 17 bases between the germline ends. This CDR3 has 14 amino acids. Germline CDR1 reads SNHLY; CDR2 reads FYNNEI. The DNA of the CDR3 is TGTGCCAGCCTGCAGGCAACTTTGGGCAATGAGCAGTTCTTC. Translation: CASLQATLGNEQFF.

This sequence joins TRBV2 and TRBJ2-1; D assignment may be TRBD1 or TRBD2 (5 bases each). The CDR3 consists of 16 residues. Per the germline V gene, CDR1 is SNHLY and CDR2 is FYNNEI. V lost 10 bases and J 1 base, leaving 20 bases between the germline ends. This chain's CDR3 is CANRGNGRESYNEQFF. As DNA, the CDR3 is TGTGCCAACAGAGGGAATGGCAGGGAATCCTACAATGAGCAGTTCTTC.

In nucleotides, the CDR3 is TGTGCCAGCAGCTCGCCCAATCGGGGAAACAGAATGGTAGAGCAGTTCTTC. It codes for CASSSPNRGNRMVEQFF. The chain has TRBV11-2 and TRBJ2-1, with D maybe TRBD2 (5 bases). The CDR3 covers 17 residues. The germline V gene has CDR1 SGHAT and CDR2 FQNNGV. V was clipped by 4 bases and J by 10 bases, with 26 bases between them.